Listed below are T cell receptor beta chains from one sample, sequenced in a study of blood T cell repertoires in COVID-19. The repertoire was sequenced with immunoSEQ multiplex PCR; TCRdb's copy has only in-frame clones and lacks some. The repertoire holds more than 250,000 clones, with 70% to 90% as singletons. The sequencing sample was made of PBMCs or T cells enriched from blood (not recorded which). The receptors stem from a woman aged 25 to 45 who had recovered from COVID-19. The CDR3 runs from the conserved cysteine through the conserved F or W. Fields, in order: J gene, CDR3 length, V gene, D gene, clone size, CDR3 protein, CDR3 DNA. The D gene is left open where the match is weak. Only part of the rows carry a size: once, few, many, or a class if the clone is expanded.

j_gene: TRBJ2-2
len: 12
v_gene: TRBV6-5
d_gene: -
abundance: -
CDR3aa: CASNQGTGELFF
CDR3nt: TGTGCCAGCAACCAGGGGACCGGGGAGCTGTTTTTT

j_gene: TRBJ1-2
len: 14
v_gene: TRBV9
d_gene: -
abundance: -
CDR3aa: CASSVGRANYGYTF
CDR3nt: TGTGCCAGCAGCGTAGGCAGGGCTAACTATGGCTACACCTTC

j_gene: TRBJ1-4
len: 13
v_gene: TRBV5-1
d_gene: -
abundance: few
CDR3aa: CASSPLEGEKLFF
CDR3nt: TGCGCCAGCAGCCCGCTAGAGGGTGAAAAACTGTTTTTT

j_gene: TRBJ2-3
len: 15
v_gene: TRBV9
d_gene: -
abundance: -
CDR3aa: CASSVEGTPRDTQYF
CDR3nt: TGTGCCAGCAGCGTAGAGGGGACACCGCGCGATACGCAGTATTTT

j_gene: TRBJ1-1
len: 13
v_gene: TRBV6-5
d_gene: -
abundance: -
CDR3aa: CASSKRPLGAAFF
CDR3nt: TGTGCCAGCAGTAAACGACCCCTTGGAGCAGCTTTCTTT

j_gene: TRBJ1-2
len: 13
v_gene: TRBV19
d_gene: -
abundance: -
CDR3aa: CASSMGSYYGYTF
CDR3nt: TGTGCCAGTAGTATGGGCAGCTACTATGGCTACACCTTC

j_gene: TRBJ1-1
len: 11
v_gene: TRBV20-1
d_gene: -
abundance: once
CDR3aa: CSAPIGTEAFF
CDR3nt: TGCAGTGCTCCGATCGGGACAGAAGCTTTCTTT

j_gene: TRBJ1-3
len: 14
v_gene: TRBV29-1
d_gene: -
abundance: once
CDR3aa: CSVEQGISGNTIYF
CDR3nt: TGCAGCGTTGAGCAGGGTATCTCTGGAAACACCATATATTTT

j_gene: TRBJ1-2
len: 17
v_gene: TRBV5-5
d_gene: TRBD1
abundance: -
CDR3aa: CASSLGSAGQGGAGYTF
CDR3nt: TGTGCCAGCAGCTTGGGTTCCGCGGGACAGGGCGGTGCGGGCTACACCTTC

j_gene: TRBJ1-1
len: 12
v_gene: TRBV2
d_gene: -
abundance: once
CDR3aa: CASSEGGPEAFF
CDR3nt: TGTGCCAGCAGTGAAGGGGGCCCTGAAGCTTTCTTT

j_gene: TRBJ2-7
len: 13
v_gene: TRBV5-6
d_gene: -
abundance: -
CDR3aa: CASSLQQGYEQYF
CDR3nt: TGTGCCAGCAGCTTGCAACAGGGCTACGAGCAGTACTTC

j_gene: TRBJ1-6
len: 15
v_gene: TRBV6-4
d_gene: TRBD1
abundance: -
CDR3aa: CASSRDRGNNSPLHF
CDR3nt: TGTGCCAGCAGCCGGGACAGGGGCAATAATTCACCCCTCCACTTT

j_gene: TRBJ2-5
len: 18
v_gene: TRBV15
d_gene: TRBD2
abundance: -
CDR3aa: CATSREQGTSGPQETQYF
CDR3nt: TGTGCCACCAGCAGAGAGCAGGGGACTAGCGGGCCCCAAGAGACCCAGTACTTC

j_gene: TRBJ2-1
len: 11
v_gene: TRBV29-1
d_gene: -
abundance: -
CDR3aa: CSVDPSDEQFF
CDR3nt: TGCAGCGTTGACCCCAGCGATGAGCAGTTCTTC

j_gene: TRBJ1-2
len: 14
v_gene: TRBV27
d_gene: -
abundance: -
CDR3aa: CASSLVRAGYGYTF
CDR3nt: TGTGCCAGCAGTTTAGTCAGGGCCGGCTATGGCTACACCTTC

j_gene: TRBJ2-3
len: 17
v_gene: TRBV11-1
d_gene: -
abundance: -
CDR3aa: CASSLARGAGLTDTQYF
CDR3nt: TGTGCCAGCAGCTTAGCCCGCGGGGCAGGACTCACAGATACGCAGTATTTT

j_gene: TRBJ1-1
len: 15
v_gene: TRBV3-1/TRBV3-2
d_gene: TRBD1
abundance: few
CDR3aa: CASSQFFSGGTEAFF
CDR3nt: TGTGCCAGCAGCCAATTTTTCTCAGGGGGAACTGAAGCTTTCTTT

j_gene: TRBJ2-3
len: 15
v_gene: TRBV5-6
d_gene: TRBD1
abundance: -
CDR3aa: CASSYRTGGSDTQYF
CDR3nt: TGTGCCAGCAGCTATCGGACAGGGGGTTCAGATACGCAGTATTTT

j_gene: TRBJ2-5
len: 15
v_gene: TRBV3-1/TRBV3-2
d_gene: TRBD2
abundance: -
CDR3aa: CASSQDREWGGTQYF
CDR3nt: TGTGCCAGCAGCCAAGATCGTGAGTGGGGGGGGACCCAGTACTTC

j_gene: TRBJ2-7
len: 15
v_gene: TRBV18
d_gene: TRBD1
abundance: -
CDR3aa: CASSPGQGRPYEQYF
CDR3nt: TGTGCCAGCTCGCCAGGACAGGGACGTCCCTACGAGCAGTACTTC

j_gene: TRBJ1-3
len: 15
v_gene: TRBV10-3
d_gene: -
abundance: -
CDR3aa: CAISPPGGGGNTIYF
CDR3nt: TGTGCCATCAGCCCTCCGGGGGGAGGAGGAAACACCATATATTTT

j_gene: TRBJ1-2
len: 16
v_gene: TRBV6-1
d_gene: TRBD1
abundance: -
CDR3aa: CASSEPGQGLGHGYTF
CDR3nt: TGTGCCAGCAGTGAGCCGGGACAGGGATTAGGGCATGGCTACACCTTC

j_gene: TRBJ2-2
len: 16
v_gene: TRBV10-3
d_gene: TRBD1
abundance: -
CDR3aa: CAISTAGQGNTGELFF
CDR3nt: TGTGCCATCAGCACAGCGGGACAGGGTAACACCGGGGAGCTGTTTTTT

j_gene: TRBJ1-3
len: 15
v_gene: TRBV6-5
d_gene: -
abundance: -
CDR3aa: CASSPDSYSGNTIYF
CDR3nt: TGTGCCAGCAGCCCCGACAGTTACTCTGGAAACACCATATATTTT

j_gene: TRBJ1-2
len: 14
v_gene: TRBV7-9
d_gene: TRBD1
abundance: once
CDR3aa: CASSPPGGNYGYTF
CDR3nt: TGTGCCAGCAGCCCCCCAGGGGGGAACTATGGCTACACCTTC

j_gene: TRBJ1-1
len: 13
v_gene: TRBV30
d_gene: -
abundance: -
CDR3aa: CAAGHGGITEAFF
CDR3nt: TGTGCCGCGGGACACGGGGGGATCACTGAAGCTTTCTTT

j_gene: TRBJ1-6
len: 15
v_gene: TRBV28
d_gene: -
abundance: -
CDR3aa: CASIPITGGNSPLHF
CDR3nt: TGTGCCAGCATCCCCATTACTGGGGGGAATTCACCCCTCCACTTT

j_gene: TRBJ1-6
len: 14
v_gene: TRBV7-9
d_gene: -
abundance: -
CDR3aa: CASAGGSGNSPLHF
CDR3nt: TGTGCCAGCGCGGGGGGGTCGGGTAATTCACCCCTCCACTTT

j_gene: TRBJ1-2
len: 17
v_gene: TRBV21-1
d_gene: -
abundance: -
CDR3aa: CASSIPMGQGVRNGYTF
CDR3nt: TGTGCCAGCTCGATCCCGATGGGACAGGGGGTACGTAACGGCTACACCTTC

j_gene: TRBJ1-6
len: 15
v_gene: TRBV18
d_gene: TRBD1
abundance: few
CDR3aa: CASSQQGQSGSPLHF
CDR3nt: TGTGCCAGCTCCCAACAGGGACAGAGCGGCTCACCCCTCCACTTT

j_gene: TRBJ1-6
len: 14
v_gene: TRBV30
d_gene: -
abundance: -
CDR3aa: CAWSRPGDNSPLHF
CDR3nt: TGTGCCTGGAGCCGCCCGGGGGATAATTCACCCCTCCACTTT

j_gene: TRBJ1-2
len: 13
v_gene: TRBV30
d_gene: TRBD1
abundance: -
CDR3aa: CAWSVQGAYGYTF
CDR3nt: TGTGCCTGGAGTGTACAGGGGGCCTATGGCTACACCTTC

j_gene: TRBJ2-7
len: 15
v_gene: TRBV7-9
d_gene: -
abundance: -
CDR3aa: CASSLPGEPAYEQYF
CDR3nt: TGTGCCAGCAGCCTACCGGGAGAGCCTGCCTACGAGCAGTACTTC

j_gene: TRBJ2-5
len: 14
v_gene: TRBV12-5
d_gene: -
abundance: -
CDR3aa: CASGSGLLEETQYF
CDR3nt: TGTGCTAGTGGTTCAGGACTACTCGAAGAGACCCAGTACTTC

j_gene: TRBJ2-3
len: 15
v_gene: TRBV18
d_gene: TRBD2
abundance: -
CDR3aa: CASSPRSGGTDTQYF
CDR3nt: TGTGCCAGCTCACCACGAAGCGGGGGTACAGATACGCAGTATTTT

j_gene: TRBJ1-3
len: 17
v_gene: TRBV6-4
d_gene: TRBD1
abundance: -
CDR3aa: CASSGTGGRTAGNTIYF
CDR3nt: TGTGCCAGCAGTGGGACAGGGGGGCGCACTGCTGGAAACACCATATATTTT

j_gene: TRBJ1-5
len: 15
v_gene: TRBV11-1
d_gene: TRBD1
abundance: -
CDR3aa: CASSLSGGRDQPQHF
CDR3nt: TGTGCCAGCAGCTTATCAGGGGGCAGGGATCAGCCCCAGCATTTT

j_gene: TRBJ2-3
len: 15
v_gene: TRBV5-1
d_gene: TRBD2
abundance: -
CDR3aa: CASSLGGGAPDTQYF
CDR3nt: TGCGCCAGCAGCTTGGGCGGGGGGGCCCCAGATACGCAGTATTTT

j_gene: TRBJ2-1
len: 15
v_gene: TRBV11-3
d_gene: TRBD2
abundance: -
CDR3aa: CASSRGGREVNEQFF
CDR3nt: TGTGCCAGCAGCCGGGGGGGCAGGGAGGTCAATGAGCAGTTCTTC

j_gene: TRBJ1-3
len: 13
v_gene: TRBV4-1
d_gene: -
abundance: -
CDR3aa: CASSQLSGNTIYF
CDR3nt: TGCGCCAGCAGCCAACTGTCCGGAAACACCATATATTTT

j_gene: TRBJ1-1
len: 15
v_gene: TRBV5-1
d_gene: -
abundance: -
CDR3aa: CASSSTGTMNTEAFF
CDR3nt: TGCGCCAGCAGCTCAACCGGGACAATGAACACTGAAGCTTTCTTT

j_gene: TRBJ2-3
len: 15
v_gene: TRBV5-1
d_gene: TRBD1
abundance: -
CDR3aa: CASSGPGTATDTQYF
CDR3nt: TGCGCCAGCAGCGGACCCGGGACAGCCACAGATACGCAGTATTTT

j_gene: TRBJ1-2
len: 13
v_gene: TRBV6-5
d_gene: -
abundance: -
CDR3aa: CASSSDNNYGYTF
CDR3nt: TGTGCCAGCAGCTCGGACAACAACTATGGCTACACCTTC

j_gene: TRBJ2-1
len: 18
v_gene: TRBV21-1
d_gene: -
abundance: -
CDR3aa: CASSTKRGSTKDQSEQFF
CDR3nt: TGTGCCAGCAGCACGAAACGCGGTAGTACCAAGGATCAGTCTGAGCAGTTCTTC

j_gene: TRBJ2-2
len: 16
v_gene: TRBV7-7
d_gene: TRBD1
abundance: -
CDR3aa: CASSLTDRSNTGELFF
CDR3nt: TGTGCTAGCAGCTTAACGGACAGGAGTAACACCGGGGAGCTGTTTTTT

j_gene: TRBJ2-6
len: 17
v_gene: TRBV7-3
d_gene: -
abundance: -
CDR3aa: CASSLTAGVSGANVLTF
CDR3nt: TGTGCCAGCAGCTTAACGGCAGGCGTCTCTGGGGCCAACGTCCTGACTTTC

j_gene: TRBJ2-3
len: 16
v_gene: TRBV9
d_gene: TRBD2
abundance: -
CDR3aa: CASSAGTSGVTDTQYF
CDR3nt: TGTGCCAGCAGCGCCGGAACTAGCGGGGTAACAGATACGCAGTATTTT